A selection of T cell receptor beta chains follows, all from one sample in a study of cytomegalovirus exposure and HLA in healthy donors. Assay: immunoSEQ multiplex PCR; the TCRdb copy retains only in-frame clones and omits some. Seen here are 80,000 to 95,000 clones, about 68% observed once, and the top ten hold 2.3%. Sequencing was carried out using PBMCs. These receptor sequences come from a human donor in good health. Each CDR3 is given with its conserved first and last residue. Fields, in order: clone size, D gene, J gene, V gene, CDR3 protein, CDR3 DNA. D genes are given only for firm matches. Clone size, where shown, is once, few, many, or a class for clones that have expanded.

>.|TRBD1|TRBJ1-2|TRBV5-8
CASSLDVGTGGTGYTF
TGTGCCAGCAGCTTGGACGTGGGCACAGGGGGCACGGGCTACACCTTC
>.|.|TRBJ1-4|TRBV2
CASIVRVTREEKLFF
TGTGCCAGCATCGTCAGAGTCACCCGGGAGGAAAAACTGTTTTTT
>.|.|TRBJ1-3|TRBV5-6
CASSLGSTLANTIYF
TGTGCCAGCAGCTTGGGTAGCACCTTGGCAAACACCATATATTTT
>.|TRBD2|TRBJ2-1|TRBV18
CASSQTSSGANEQFF
TGTGCCAGCTCTCAAACGTCTAGCGGGGCCAATGAGCAGTTCTTC
>.|TRBD1|TRBJ1-1|TRBV19
CASSIHTGVKYTEAFF
TGTGCCAGTAGTATACACACAGGGGTGAAGTACACTGAAGCTTTCTTT
>.|TRBD2|TRBJ2-3|TRBV7-8
CASSLGFLAGQYTQYF
TGTGCCAGCAGCTTAGGGTTCTTAGCGGGGCAGTATACGCAGTATTTT
>.|.|TRBJ1-2|TRBV27
CASSLFGRANYGYTF
TGTGCCAGCAGTTTGTTTGGCAGGGCTAACTATGGCTACACCTTC
>few|.|TRBJ2-1|TRBV5-6
CASSLGGREAGNEQFF
TGTGCCAGCAGCTTGGGCGGGCGGGAAGCTGGGAATGAGCAGTTCTTC
>few|TRBD1|TRBJ1-1|TRBV5-1
CASSLGTGATWNTEAFF
TGCGCCAGCAGCTTGGGGACAGGGGCTACCTGGAACACTGAAGCTTTCTTT
>.|TRBD1|TRBJ2-1|TRBV7-2
CASSRTGSPYNEQFF
TGTGCCAGCAGCCGGACAGGGTCCCCCTACAATGAGCAGTTCTTC
>.|.|TRBJ1-2|TRBV11-2
CASSLVRQWRYGYTF
TGTGCCAGCAGCTTAGTTCGGCAATGGAGGTATGGCTACACCTTC
>.|TRBD1|TRBJ1-6|TRBV4-3
CASSQVQTGNSPLHF
TGCGCCAGCAGCCAAGTTCAGACAGGGAATTCACCCCTCCACTTT
>.|TRBD2|TRBJ2-3|TRBV5-4
CASSPTSSGGRTLDTQYF
TGTGCCAGCAGCCCTACATCTAGCGGGGGGCGGACGCTGGATACGCAGTATTTT
>few|.|TRBJ1-5|TRBV19
CASNIRGGMNSNQPQHF
TGTGCCAGTAACATCCGGGGAGGGATGAATAGCAATCAGCCCCAGCATTTT
>few|TRBD2|TRBJ2-1|TRBV6-6
CASSYFVGGGADEQFF
TGTGCCAGCAGTTACTTTGTTGGCGGGGGGGCCGATGAGCAGTTCTTC
>.|.|TRBJ1-2|TRBV27
CASRGGPGQPNYGYTF
TGTGCCAGCAGGGGGGGGCCAGGGCAGCCTAACTATGGCTACACCTTC
>.|TRBD1|TRBJ1-1|TRBV6-5
CASSPGTVMNTEAFF
TGTGCCAGCAGTCCGGGGACAGTTATGAACACTGAAGCTTTCTTT
>.|.|TRBJ2-5|TRBV5-6
CASSLNAGRETQYF
TGTGCCAGCAGCTTGAATGCGGGAAGGGAGACCCAGTACTTC
>few|.|TRBJ1-4|TRBV5-8
CASSFGSGREKLFF
TGTGCCAGCAGCTTTGGCAGCGGGCGGGAAAAACTGTTTTTT
>.|TRBD1|TRBJ1-5|TRBV6-6
CASSYLGQGNQPQHF
TGTGCCAGCAGTTACTTAGGACAGGGGAATCAGCCCCAGCATTTT
>.|.|TRBJ2-7|TRBV7-8
CASNRDNSYEQYF
TGTGCCAGTAACCGGGACAATTCCTACGAGCAGTACTTC
>few|.|TRBJ2-5|TRBV11-3
CASSTRKVGLEETQYF
TGTGCCAGCAGCACCCGAAAGGTCGGGTTGGAAGAGACCCAGTACTTC
>.|TRBD2|TRBJ2-5|TRBV2
CASSREGGGAETQYF
TGTGCCAGCTCTCGAGAGGGCGGGGGGGCGGAGACCCAGTACTTC
>.|TRBD2|TRBJ2-1|TRBV4-3
CASSPRRSGEQYNEQFF
TGCGCCAGCAGCCCCCGTCGAAGCGGGGAACAGTACAATGAGCAGTTCTTC
>.|.|TRBJ2-7|TRBV21-1
CACRDTSYEQYF
TGTGCCTGTCGGGACACGAGCTACGAGCAGTACTTC
>.|.|TRBJ1-1|TRBV7-3
CASSSDRNTEAFF
TGTGCCAGCAGCTCCGATAGGAACACTGAAGCTTTCTTT
>once|.|TRBJ1-1|TRBV7-9
CASSLGPSEAFF
TGTGCCAGCAGCTTGGGCCCGTCTGAAGCTTTCTTT
>few|.|TRBJ2-1|TRBV6-1
CASLRNSGYNEQFF
TGTGCCAGCCTTAGGAATAGCGGATACAATGAGCAGTTCTTC
>.|.|TRBJ2-2|TRBV7-6
CASSLAGEAGELFF
TGTGCCAGCAGCTTAGCGGGGGAGGCCGGGGAGCTGTTTTTT
>few|.|TRBJ2-6|TRBV11-3
CASSMTGLLSGANVLTF
TGTGCCAGCAGCATGACAGGCCTACTCTCTGGGGCCAACGTCCTGACTTTC
>.|.|TRBJ1-1|TRBV7-2
CASSPVTEAFF
TGTGCCAGCAGCCCAGTGACTGAAGCTTTCTTT
>.|TRBD1|TRBJ1-5|TRBV7-6
CASSLGQGNSNQPQHF
TGTGCCAGCAGCTTAGGACAGGGGAATAGCAATCAGCCCCAGCATTTT
>.|TRBD1|TRBJ1-4|TRBV19
CASSTPGQGTEKLFF
TGTGCCAGTAGTACACCGGGACAGGGGACTGAAAAACTGTTTTTT
>.|TRBD1|TRBJ2-1|TRBV5-1
CASSLGGQGYNEQFF
TGCGCCAGCAGCTTAGGTGGACAGGGTTACAATGAGCAGTTCTTC
>.|TRBD1|TRBJ2-7|TRBV11-1
CASSYGTGGYEQYF
TGTGCCAGCAGCTACGGGACAGGGGGTTACGAGCAGTACTTC
>.|.|TRBJ2-1|TRBV5-1
CASSSGDPNNEQFF
TGCGCCAGCAGCTCAGGGGATCCTAACAATGAGCAGTTCTTC
>once|TRBD1|TRBJ1-1|TRBV11-1
CARSYMTGFGAFF
TGTGCCAGAAGCTACATGACAGGGTTTGGGGCTTTCTTT
>.|.|TRBJ1-6|TRBV5-1
CASSMRARGDNSPLHF
TGCGCCAGCAGCATGCGGGCCCGGGGGGACAATTCACCCCTCCACTTT
>once|TRBD1|TRBJ2-5|TRBV7-3
CASSTGQVQETQYF
TGTGCCAGCAGCACCGGACAGGTCCAAGAGACCCAGTACTTC
>few|TRBD1|TRBJ1-5|TRBV7-9
CASSPGQGGNQPQHF
TGTGCCAGCAGCCCCGGACAGGGTGGCAATCAGCCCCAGCATTTT
>few|TRBD2|TRBJ2-5|TRBV11-3
CASSLLAGVQETQYF
TGTGCCAGCAGCTTACTAGCGGGGGTGCAAGAGACCCAGTACTTC
>.|.|TRBJ1-2|TRBV7-2
CASSLARGRKNGYTF
TGTGCCAGCAGCTTAGCTAGGGGGAGAAAAAATGGCTACACCTTC
>.|TRBD1|TRBJ1-1|TRBV7-8
CASSWTGERTEAFF
TGTGCCAGCAGCTGGACAGGGGAGAGAACTGAAGCTTTCTTT
>few|.|TRBJ2-2|TRBV25-1
CASTRGRTGELFF
TGTGCCAGCACCAGGGGTCGAACCGGGGAGCTGTTTTTT
>.|.|TRBJ1-5|TRBV7-6
CASSFSGQPQHF
TGTGCCAGCAGCTTTTCAGGACAGCCCCAGCATTTT
>.|.|TRBJ1-1|TRBV2
CASSEAGGNAAFF
TGTGCCAGCAGTGAAGCCGGGGGGAACGCGGCTTTCTTT
>.|TRBD2|TRBJ2-1|TRBV6-6
CASKVSGGADEQFF
TGTGCCAGCAAAGTGAGCGGGGGGGCAGATGAGCAGTTCTTC
>.|TRBD2|TRBJ2-2|TRBV7-2
CASSPRRVAGGFGTGELFF
TGTGCCAGCAGCCCCAGAAGAGTAGCGGGGGGGTTTGGCACCGGGGAGCTGTTTTTT
>.|.|TRBJ2-3|TRBV11-3
CASSLETPYARTDTQYF
TGTGCCAGCAGCTTAGAGACCCCATACGCGAGGACAGATACGCAGTATTTT
>.|.|TRBJ1-2|TRBV5-1
CASRTGNYGYTF
TGCGCCAGCAGAACTGGTAACTATGGCTACACCTTC
>.|TRBD1|TRBJ1-1|TRBV11-1
CASSAGPDRLTEAFF
TGTGCCAGCAGCGCGGGGCCGGACAGGCTCACTGAAGCTTTCTTT
>.|.|TRBJ2-1|TRBV9
CASSVGVLNEQFF
TGTGCCAGCAGCGTGGGAGTTCTCAATGAGCAGTTCTTC